This T cell receptor beta chain was captured in a study of blood T cells in healthy people across ages. The second PCR ran about 6 to 12 cycles with a sample-barcoded 5' primer and J-beta primers. TCRdb redid the calling of the 5' RACE reads with MiXCR, one entry per CDR3 protein. This table has more than 650,000 distinct CDR3 sequences, 53% appearing once. This clonotype was seen a handful of times. The source is a man older than 75 in good health. Input material: blood.

The CDR3 sequence is CASSTRHQQETQYF. As DNA, the CDR3 is TGTGCCAGCAGCACCCGACACCAGCAAGAGACCCAGTACTTC. The chain uses TRBV7-2 and TRBJ2-5; no definite D call. CDR1 is SGHTA and CDR2 is FQGNSA in the germline V gene. Trimming took 5 bases from V and 2 from J, leaving 12 bases between them. The CDR3 consists of 14 residues.